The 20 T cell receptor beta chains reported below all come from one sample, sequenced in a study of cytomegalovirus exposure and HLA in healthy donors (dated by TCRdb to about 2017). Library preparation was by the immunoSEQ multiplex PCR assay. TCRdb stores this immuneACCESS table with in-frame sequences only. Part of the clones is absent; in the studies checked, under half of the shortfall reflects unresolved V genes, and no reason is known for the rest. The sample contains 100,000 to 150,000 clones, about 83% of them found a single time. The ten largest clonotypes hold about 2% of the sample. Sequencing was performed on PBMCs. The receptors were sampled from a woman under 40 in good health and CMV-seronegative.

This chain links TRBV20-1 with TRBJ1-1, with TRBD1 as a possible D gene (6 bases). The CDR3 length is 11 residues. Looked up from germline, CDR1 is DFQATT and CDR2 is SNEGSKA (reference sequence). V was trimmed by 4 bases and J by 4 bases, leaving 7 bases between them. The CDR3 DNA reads TGCAGTGCTACCAGGGGCACTGAAGCTTTCTTT. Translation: CSATRGTEAFF.

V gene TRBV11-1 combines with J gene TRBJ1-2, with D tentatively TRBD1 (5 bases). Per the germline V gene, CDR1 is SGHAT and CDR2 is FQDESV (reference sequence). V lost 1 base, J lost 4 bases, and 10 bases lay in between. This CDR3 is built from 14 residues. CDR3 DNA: TGTGCCAGCAGCTTAGGGGGCCCCAGCTATGGCTACACCTTC. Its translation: CASSLGGPSYGYTF.

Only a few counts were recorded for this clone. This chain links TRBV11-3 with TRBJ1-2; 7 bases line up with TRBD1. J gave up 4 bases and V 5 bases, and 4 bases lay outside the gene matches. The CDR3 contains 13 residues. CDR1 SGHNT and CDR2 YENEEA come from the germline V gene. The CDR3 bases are TGTGCCAGCAGCCTCAGGGGGACCTATGGCTACACCTTC. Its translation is CASSLRGTYGYTF.

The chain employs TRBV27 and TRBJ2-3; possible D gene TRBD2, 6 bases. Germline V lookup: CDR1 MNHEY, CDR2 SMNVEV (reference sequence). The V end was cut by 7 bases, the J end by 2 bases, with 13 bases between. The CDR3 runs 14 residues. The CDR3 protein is CASKGLRDTDTQYF. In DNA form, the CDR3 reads TGTGCCAGCAAGGGACTGCGAGACACAGATACGCAGTATTTT.

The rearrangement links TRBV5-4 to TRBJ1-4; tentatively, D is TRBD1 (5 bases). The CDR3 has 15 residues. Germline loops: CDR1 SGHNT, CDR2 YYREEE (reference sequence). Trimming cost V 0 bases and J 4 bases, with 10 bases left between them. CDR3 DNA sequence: TGTGCCAGCAGCTTGGGGGGGGAGGGTAATGAAAAACTGTTTTTT. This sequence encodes CASSLGGEGNEKLFF.

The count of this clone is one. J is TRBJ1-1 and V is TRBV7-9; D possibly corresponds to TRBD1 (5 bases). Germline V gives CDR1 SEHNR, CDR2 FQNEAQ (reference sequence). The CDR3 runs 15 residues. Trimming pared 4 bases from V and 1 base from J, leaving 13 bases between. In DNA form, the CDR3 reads TGTGCCAGCAGCTCGTCCGGACACAGGAACACTGAAGCTTTCTTT. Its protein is CASSSSGHRNTEAFF.

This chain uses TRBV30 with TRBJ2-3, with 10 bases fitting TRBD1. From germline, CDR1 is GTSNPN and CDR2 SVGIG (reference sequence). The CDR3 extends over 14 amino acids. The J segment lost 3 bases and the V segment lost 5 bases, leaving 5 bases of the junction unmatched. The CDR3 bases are TGTGCCTGGGGGACAGGGGCCGGGACAGATACGCAGTATTTT. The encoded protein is CAWGTGAGTDTQYF.

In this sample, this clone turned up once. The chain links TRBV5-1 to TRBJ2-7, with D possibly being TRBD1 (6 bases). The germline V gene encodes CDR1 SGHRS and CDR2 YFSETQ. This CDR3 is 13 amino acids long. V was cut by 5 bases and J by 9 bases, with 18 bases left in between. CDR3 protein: CASSSGTRISQYF. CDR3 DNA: TGCGCCAGCAGTTCCGGGACACGAATCTCGCAGTACTTC. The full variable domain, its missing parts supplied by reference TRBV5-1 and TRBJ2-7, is KAGVTQTPRYLIKTRGQQVTLSCSPISGHRSVSWYQQTPGQGLQFLFEYFSETQRNKGNFPGRFSGRQFSNSRSEMNVSTLELGDSALYLCASSSGTRISQYFGPGTRLTVT.

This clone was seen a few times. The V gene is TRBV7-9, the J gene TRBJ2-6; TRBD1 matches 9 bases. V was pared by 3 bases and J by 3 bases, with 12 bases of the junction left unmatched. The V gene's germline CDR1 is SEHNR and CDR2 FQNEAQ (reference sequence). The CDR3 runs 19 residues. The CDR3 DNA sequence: TGTGCCAGCAGCTTTAGACCATCTACAGGGGGCTATGGGGCCAACGTCCTGACTTTC. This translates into CASSFRPSTGGYGANVLTF.

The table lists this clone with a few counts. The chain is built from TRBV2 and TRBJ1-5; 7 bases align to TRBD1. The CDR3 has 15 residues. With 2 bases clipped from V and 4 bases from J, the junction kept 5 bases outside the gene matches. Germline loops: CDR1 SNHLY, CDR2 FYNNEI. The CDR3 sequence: CASSELGTANQPQHF. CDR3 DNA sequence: TGTGCCAGCAGTGAATTGGGGACAGCAAATCAGCCCCAGCATTTT. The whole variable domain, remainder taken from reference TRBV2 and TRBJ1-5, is EPEVTQTPSHQVTQMGQEVILRCVPISNHLYFYWYRQILGQKVEFLVSFYNNEISEKSEIFDDQFSVERPDGSNFTLKIRSTKLEDSAMYFCASSELGTANQPQHFGDGTRLSIL.

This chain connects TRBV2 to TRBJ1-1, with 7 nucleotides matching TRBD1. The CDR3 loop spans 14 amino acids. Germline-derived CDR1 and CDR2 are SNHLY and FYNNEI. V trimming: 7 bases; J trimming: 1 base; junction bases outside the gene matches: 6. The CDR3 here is CASTQGYRNTEAFF. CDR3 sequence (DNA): TGTGCCAGCACACAGGGGTATAGGAACACTGAAGCTTTCTTT.

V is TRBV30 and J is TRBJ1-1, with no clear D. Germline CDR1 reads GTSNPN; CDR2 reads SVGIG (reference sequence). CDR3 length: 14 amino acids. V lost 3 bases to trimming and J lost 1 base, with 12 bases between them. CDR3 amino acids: CAWSVVAQNTEAFF. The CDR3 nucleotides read TGTGCCTGGAGCGTAGTTGCCCAGAACACTGAAGCTTTCTTT.

CDR3 amino acids: CASLTSGYEQYF. For the CDR3, the DNA is TGTGCCAGCCTGACTAGCGGGTACGAGCAGTACTTC. V gene TRBV6-1 combines with J gene TRBJ2-7, with 10 bases fitting TRBD2. J lost 4 bases, V lost 8 bases, and 2 bases had no gene match. The germline gives CDR1 MNHNS, CDR2 SASEGT. The CDR3 contains 12 residues.

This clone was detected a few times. Here the CDR3 DNA reads TGTGCCAGCAGCGTCCCGAGAGCTGAGCAGTTCTTC. Amino acids: CASSVPRAEQFF. The chain combines TRBV9 with TRBJ2-1; no definite D call. Germline V gene data show CDR1 as SGDLS and CDR2 as YYNGEE. The CDR3 is 12 amino acids. V was trimmed by 2 bases and J by 9 bases, leaving 9 bases between them.

CDR3 coding DNA: TGTGCCAGCAGCTTAAGGACTAGCGGGGGAAAAGAGACCCAGTACTTC. It is translated as CASSLRTSGGKETQYF. V is TRBV7-3 and J is TRBJ2-5; TRBD2 agrees at 13 bases. V lost 1 base and J lost 3; bases outside the gene matches: 2. CDR3 size: 16 residues. Germline assignment: CDR1 SGHTA and CDR2 FQGTGA.

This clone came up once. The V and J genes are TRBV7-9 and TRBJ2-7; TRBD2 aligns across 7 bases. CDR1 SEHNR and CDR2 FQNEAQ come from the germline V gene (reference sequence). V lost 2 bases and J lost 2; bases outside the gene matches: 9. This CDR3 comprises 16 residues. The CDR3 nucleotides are TGTGCCAGCAGCTTATTCCCAACTAGCGAAACCTACGAGCAGTACTTC. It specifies CASSLFPTSETYEQYF.

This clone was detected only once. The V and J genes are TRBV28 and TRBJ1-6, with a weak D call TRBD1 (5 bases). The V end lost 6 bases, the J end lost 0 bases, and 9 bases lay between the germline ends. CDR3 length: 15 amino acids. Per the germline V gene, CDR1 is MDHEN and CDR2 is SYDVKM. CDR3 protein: CASRGGASYNSPLHF. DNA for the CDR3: TGTGCCAGCAGGGGAGGGGCCTCCTATAATTCACCCCTCCACTTT.

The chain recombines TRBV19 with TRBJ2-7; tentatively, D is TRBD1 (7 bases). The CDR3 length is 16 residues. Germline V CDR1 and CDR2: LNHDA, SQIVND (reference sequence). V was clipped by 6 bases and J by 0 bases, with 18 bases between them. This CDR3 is CASSPRGQGGSYEQYF. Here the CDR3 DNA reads TGTGCCAGTAGCCCCCGGGGGCAGGGGGGCTCCTACGAGCAGTACTTC.

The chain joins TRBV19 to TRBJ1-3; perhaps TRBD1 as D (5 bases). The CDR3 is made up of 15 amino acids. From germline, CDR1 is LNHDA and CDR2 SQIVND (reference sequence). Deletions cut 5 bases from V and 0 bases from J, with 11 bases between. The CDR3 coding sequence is TGTGCCAGTAGTCCTTTGGGGCCCTCTGGAAACACCATATATTTT. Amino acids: CASSPLGPSGNTIYF.

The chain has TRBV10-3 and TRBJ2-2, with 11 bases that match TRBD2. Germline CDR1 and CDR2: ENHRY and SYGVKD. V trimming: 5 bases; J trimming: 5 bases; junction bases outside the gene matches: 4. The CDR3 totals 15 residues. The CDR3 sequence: CAISPLAGDTGELFF. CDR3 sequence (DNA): TGTGCCATCAGTCCACTAGCGGGGGATACCGGGGAGCTGTTTTTT.